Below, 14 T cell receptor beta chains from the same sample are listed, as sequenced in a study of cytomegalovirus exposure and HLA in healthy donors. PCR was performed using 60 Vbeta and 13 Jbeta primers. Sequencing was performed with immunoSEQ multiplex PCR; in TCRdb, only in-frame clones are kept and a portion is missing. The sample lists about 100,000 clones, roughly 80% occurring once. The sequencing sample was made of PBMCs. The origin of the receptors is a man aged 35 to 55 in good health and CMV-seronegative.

The CDR3 here is CASSPGTGSYEQYF. CDR3 coding DNA: TGCGCCAGCAGCCCAGGGACAGGCTCCTACGAGCAGTACTTC. The chain carries TRBV5-1 and TRBJ2-7; TRBD1 matches 8 bases. V shed 4 bases and J 0 bases; nucleotides not matched to a gene: 3. CDR3 length equals 14 residues. Per germline, CDR1 SGHRS and CDR2 YFSETQ.

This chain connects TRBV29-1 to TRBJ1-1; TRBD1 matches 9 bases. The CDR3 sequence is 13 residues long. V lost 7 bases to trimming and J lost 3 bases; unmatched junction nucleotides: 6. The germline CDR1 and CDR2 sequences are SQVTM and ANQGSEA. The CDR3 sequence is CSAVRTGDTEAFF. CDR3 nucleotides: TGCAGCGCCGTAAGGACAGGGGACACTGAAGCTTTCTTT.

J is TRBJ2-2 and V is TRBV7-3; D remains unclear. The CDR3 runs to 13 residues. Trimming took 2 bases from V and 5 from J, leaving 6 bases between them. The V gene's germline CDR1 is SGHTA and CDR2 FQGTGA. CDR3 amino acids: CASSLGRTGELFF. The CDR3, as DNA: TGTGCCAGCAGCTTAGGGCGAACCGGGGAGCTGTTTTTT.

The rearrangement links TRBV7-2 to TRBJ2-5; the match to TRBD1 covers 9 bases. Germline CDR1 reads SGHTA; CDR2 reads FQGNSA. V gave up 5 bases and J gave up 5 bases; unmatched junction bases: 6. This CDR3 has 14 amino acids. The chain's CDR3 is CASSPGTGLETQYF. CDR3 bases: TGTGCCAGCAGCCCAGGGACAGGGCTGGAGACCCAGTACTTC.

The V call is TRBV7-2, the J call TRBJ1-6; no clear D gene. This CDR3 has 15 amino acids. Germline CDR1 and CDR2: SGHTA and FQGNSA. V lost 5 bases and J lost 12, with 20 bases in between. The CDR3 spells CASSVQNRPGGPLHF. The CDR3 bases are TGTGCCAGCAGCGTCCAAAACCGGCCCGGCGGACCCCTCCACTTT.

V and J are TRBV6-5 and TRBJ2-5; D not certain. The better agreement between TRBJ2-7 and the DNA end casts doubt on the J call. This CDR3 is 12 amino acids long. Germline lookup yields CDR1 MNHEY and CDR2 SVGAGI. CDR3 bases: TGTGCCAGCAGCCCCGACACTTACGAGCAGTACTTC. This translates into CASSPDTYEQYF.

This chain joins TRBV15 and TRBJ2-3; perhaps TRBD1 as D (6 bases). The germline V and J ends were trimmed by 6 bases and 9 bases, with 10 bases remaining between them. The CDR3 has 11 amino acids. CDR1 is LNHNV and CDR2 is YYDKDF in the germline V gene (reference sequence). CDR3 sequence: CATSKQGTQYF. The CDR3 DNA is TGTGCCACCAGTAAACAGGGAACGCAGTATTTT.

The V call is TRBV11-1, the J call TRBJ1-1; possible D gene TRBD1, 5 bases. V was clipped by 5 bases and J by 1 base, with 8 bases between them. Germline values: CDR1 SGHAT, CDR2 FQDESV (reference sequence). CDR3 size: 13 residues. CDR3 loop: CASSPTENTEAFF. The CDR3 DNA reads TGTGCCAGCAGCCCGACAGAGAACACTGAAGCTTTCTTT.

The CDR3 loop is CASSFGQGGVSNEKLFF. The CDR3 DNA follows: TGTGCCAGCAGCTTCGGGCAGGGTGGGGTCTCTAATGAAAAACTGTTTTTT. The chain recombines TRBV11-2 with TRBJ1-4; tentatively, D is TRBD1 (5 bases). CDR3 length: 17 residues. Trimming stripped 3 bases from V and 3 bases from J, with 17 bases between. Germline V gene sequence: CDR1 SGHAT, CDR2 FQNNGV.

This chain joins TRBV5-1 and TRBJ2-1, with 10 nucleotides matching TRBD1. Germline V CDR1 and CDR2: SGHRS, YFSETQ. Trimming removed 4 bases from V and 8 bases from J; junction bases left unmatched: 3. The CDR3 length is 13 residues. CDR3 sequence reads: CASSVTGGDEQFF. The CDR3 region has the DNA TGCGCCAGCAGCGTGACAGGGGGCGATGAGCAGTTCTTC. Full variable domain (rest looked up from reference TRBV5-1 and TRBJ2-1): KAGVTQTPRYLIKTRGQQVTLSCSPISGHRSVSWYQQTPGQGLQFLFEYFSETQRNKGNFPGRFSGRQFSNSRSEMNVSTLELGDSALYLCASSVTGGDEQFFGPGTRLTVL.

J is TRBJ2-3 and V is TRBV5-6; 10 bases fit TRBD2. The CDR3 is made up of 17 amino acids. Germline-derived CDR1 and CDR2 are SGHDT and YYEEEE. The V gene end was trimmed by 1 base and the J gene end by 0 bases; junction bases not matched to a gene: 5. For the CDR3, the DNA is TGTGCCAGCAGCTTGTTTAGCGGGGGGACTAGCACAGATACGCAGTATTTT. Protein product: CASSLFSGGTSTDTQYF.

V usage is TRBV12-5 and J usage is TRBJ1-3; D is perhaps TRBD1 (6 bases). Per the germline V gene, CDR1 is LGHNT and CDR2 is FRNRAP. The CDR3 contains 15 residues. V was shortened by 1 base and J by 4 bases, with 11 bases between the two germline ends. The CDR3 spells CASGLGAGAGNTIYF. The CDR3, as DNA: TGTGCTAGTGGTTTGGGAGCGGGGGCGGGAAACACCATATATTTT.

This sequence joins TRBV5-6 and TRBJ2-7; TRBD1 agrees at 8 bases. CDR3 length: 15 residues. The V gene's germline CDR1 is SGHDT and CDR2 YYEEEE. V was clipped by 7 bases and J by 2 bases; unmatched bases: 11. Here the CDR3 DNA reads TGTGCCAGCGGGCCCGGGACAGGCCAGACCTACGAGCAGTACTTC. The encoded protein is CASGPGTGQTYEQYF.

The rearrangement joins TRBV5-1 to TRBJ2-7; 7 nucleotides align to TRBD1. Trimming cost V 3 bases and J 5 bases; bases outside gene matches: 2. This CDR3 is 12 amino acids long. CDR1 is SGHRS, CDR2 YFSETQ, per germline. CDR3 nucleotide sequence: TGCGCCAGCAGCTCGGACAGGCACGAGCAGTACTTC. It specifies CASSSDRHEQYF. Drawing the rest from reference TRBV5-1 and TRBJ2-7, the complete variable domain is KAGVTQTPRYLIKTRGQQVTLSCSPISGHRSVSWYQQTPGQGLQFLFEYFSETQRNKGNFPGRFSGRQFSNSRSEMNVSTLELGDSALYLCASSSDRHEQYFGPGTRLTVT.